The 7 T cell receptor beta chains in this list originate from one sample, sequenced in a study of cytomegalovirus exposure and HLA in healthy donors. Clones were sequenced by immunoSEQ multiplex PCR, and TCRdb holds only the in-frame ones, with some missing. The repertoire holds about 140,000 clones, roughly 90% seen once, with 2.9% in the top ten. Sequenced sample: PBMCs. Receptors were obtained from a man aged 18 to 29 in good health and CMV-seronegative.

The V and J genes are TRBV10-3 and TRBJ2-3, with 7 bases matching TRBD1. CDR3 length: 14 residues. V lost 6 bases and J lost 2; bases outside the gene matches: 5. The V gene's germline CDR1 is ENHRY and CDR2 SYGVKD. CDR3 sequence: CAIRMDRNTDTQYF. The CDR3 nucleotides are TGTGCCATCAGGATGGACAGGAACACAGATACGCAGTATTTT.

This chain joins TRBV19 and TRBJ1-4; 7 bases map to TRBD1. CDR1 and CDR2 (germline): LNHDA, SQIVND (reference sequence). With V trimmed by 3 bases and J by 5 bases, 6 bases remained unmatched. There are 15 residues in the CDR3. This CDR3 is CASSMAGQKNEKLFF. The CDR3 nucleotides read TGTGCCAGTAGTATGGCGGGACAGAAGAATGAAAAACTGTTTTTT.

The chain joins TRBV5-1 to TRBJ1-4; 10 nucleotides align to TRBD1. The CDR3 runs to 14 residues. CDR1 is SGHRS and CDR2 is YFSETQ in the germline V gene. V shed 6 bases, J shed 6 bases, and the junction held 5 bases outside the gene matches. This CDR3 reads CASTPGTGDEKLFF. The CDR3 region has the DNA TGCGCCAGCACCCCCGGGACAGGGGATGAAAAACTGTTTTTT.

This clone was seen just once. The chain recombines TRBV6-1 with TRBJ2-1; no reliable D call. There are 12 residues in the CDR3. Per the germline V gene, CDR1 is MNHNS and CDR2 is SASEGT. V shed 3 bases and J shed 5 bases, with 5 bases lying between them. CDR3 nucleotide sequence: TGTGCCAGCAGTGATTTAAACAATGAGCAGTTCTTC. This codes for CASSDLNNEQFF.

This rearrangement joins TRBV6-5 to TRBJ2-1, with a weak D call TRBD2 (6 bases). Trimming took 6 bases from V and 5 from J, leaving 17 bases between them. The CDR3 is 15 residues long. The germline V gene encodes CDR1 MNHEY and CDR2 SVGAGI. The CDR3 loop is CASSLDGRGNNEQFF. In nucleotides, the CDR3 is TGTGCCAGCAGCCTCGACGGGCGGGGAAACAATGAGCAGTTCTTC.

This clone has a handful of counts. The chain uses TRBV11-2 and TRBJ2-7; 9 nucleotides agree with TRBD1. Germline CDR1 SGHAT, CDR2 FQNNGV. Losses at the gene ends were 3 bases for V and 5 bases for J; bases not matched to a gene: 5. CDR3 length: 14 amino acids. The CDR3 sequence: CASSFGTGLHEQYF. CDR3 sequence (DNA): TGTGCCAGCAGCTTCGGGACAGGGTTACACGAGCAGTACTTC.

CDR3 DNA: TGTGCCAGCCGGAAAGACGGGGGGCGGGGAGAGACCCAGTACTTC. Translation: CASRKDGGRGETQYF. V is TRBV7-9 and J is TRBJ2-5, with a weak D call TRBD2 (7 bases). V lost 8 bases and J lost 4, with 20 bases in between. The CDR3 spans 15 residues. CDR1 is SEHNR, CDR2 FQNEAQ, per germline (reference sequence).